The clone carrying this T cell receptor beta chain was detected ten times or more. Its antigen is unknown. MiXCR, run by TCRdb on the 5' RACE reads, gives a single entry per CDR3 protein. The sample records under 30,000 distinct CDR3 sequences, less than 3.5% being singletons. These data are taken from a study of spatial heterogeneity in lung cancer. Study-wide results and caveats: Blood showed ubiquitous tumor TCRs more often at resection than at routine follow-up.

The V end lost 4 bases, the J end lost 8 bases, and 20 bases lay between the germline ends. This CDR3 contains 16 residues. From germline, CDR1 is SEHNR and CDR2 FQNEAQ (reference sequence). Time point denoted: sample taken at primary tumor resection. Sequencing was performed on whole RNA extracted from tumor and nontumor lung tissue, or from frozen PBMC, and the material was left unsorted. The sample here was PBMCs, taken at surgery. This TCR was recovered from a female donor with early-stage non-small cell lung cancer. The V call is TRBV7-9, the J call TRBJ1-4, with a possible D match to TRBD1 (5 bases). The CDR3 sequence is CASSSRDAVVREKLFF. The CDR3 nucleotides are TGTGCCAGCAGCTCGCGGGACGCCGTAGTGAGGGAAAAACTGTTTTTT. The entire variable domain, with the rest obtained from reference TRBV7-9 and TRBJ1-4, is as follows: DTGVSQNPRHKITKRGQNVTFRCDPISEHNRLYWYRQTLGQGPEFLTYFQNEAQLEKSRLLSDRFSAERPKGSFSTLEIQRTEQGDSAMYLCASSSRDAVVREKLFFGSGTQLSVL.